One T cell receptor beta chain is described in this entry. Antigen: not known. A much bigger clone sits one base away, suggesting this may be a read error. The sample is drawn from a study of T-cell reconstitution after alpha-beta-depleted transplantation in children. Whole-study results and caveats: Recipient T cells and thymic progenitors that survived were the source of the high TCRbeta diversity seen at day 60 in some patients. Several hundred expanded graft clones reportedly supplied alpha-beta T cells about two months after transplant.

For TCRbeta, the library was prepared with unique molecular identifiers. TCRdb recomputed calls from the PCR reads with MiXCR, one row per CDR3 protein. The repertoire has about 280,000 distinct CDR3 sequences, approximately 10% of them found once; the top ten carry about a quarter. The sequences come from peripheral blood, collected 180 days after TCRalphabeta/CD19-depleted stem cell transplant. The TCR sequence derives from a male patient aged 2-15 years who had a stem cell transplant for chronic granulomatous disease, so the T cells may come from the graft donor.

This CDR3 reads CASRRLGLAWKETQYF. The CDR3, as DNA: TGTGCCAGCAGACGCCTAGGGCTAGCGTGGAAAGAGACCCAGTACTTC. V usage is TRBV7-8 and J usage is TRBJ2-5; weak D call: TRBD2 (6 bases). This CDR3 is built from 16 residues. In germline, CDR1 is SGHVS, CDR2 FQNEAQ. Trimming removed 6 bases at V and 3 bases at J, with 20 bases between.